These 9 T cell receptor beta chains share one sample of origin, sequenced in a study of blood T cell repertoires in COVID-19. Sequencing was performed with immunoSEQ multiplex PCR; in TCRdb, only in-frame clones are kept and a portion is missing. The sample has approximately 230,000 clones, around 80% seen once. Sample: peripheral blood. The receptors stem from an elderly man with acute or convalescent COVID-19.

The V and J genes are TRBV19 and TRBJ2-1; no reliable D call. CDR1 and CDR2 (germline): LNHDA, SQIVND (reference sequence). The V end was cut by 7 bases, the J end by 0 bases, with 7 bases between. The CDR3 is 13 amino acids. CDR3 loop: CASNGPSYNEQFF. As DNA, the CDR3 is TGTGCCAGTAACGGTCCCTCCTACAATGAGCAGTTCTTC.

The genes are TRBV3-1 (or the pseudogene TRBV3-2) and TRBJ2-2; maybe TRBD2 (6 bases). The CDR3 loop spans 15 amino acids. Germline V lookup: CDR1 LGHDT, CDR2 YNNKEL (reference sequence). The germline V and J ends were trimmed by 5 bases and 2 bases, with 12 bases remaining between them. The CDR3 is CASSIRGSNTGELFF. CDR3 DNA: TGTGCCAGCAGCATACGGGGGAGTAACACCGGGGAGCTGTTTTTT.

The V call is TRBV5-1, the J call TRBJ1-1; D ambiguous. V was cut by 3 bases and J by 1 base, with 10 bases left in between. Germline CDR1 reads SGHRS; CDR2 reads YFSETQ. The CDR3 runs to 14 residues. The CDR3 DNA reads as TGCGCCAGCAGCTGGAACGGCGGGAACACTGAAGCTTTCTTT. Translated: CASSWNGGNTEAFF.

The rearrangement joins TRBV28 to TRBJ2-7; D possibly corresponds to TRBD1 (6 bases). The CDR3 covers 14 residues. The V and J ends lost 6 bases and 9 bases respectively, with 21 bases between them. CDR1 and CDR2 (germline): MDHEN, SYDVKM. The DNA of the CDR3 is TGTGCCAGCAGAGATAATAAGGACAGTCCTGGGCAGTACTTC. Protein product: CASRDNKDSPGQYF.

CDR3 region: CAWGETNNSPLHF. The CDR3 DNA reads as TGTGCCTGGGGGGAGACCAATAATTCACCCCTCCACTTT. The V call is TRBV30, the J call TRBJ1-6, with D hard to call. V was shortened by 5 bases and J by 5 bases, with 10 bases between the two germline ends. The CDR3 has 13 amino acids. Germline CDR1 is GTSNPN and CDR2 is SVGIG (reference sequence).

This chain connects TRBV3-1 (or the pseudogene TRBV3-2) to TRBJ1-4; D gene ambiguous. Germline CDR1 is LGHDT and CDR2 is YNNKEL (reference sequence). The CDR3 runs 12 residues. Between the trimmed V and J ends, which lost 9 bases and 4 bases, there was a span of 9 bases. Here the CDR3 DNA reads TGTGCCAGTCAGGAATATAATGAAAAACTGTTTTTT. Protein product: CASQEYNEKLFF.

This clone was seen more than once but under ten times. The genes are TRBV2 and TRBJ2-7; tentative D call: TRBD1 (5 bases). The length of the CDR3 is 14 residues. CDR1 is SNHLY, CDR2 FYNNEI, per germline. Trimming pared 5 bases from V and 0 bases from J, leaving 11 bases between. The CDR3 loop reads CASSFDRFSYEQYF. CDR3 DNA: TGTGCCAGCAGTTTTGACAGATTCTCCTACGAGCAGTACTTC. The full variable domain, rest sourced from reference TRBV2 and TRBJ2-7, is EPEVTQTPSHQVTQMGQEVILRCVPISNHLYFYWYRQILGQKVEFLVSFYNNEISEKSEIFDDQFSVERPDGSNFTLKIRSTKLEDSAMYFCASSFDRFSYEQYFGPGTRLTVT.

This clone appeared a few times. This sequence joins TRBV7-9 and TRBJ2-1, with D hard to call. This CDR3 is 13 amino acids long. Trimming shortened V by 5 bases and J by 0 bases, and 5 bases separated the two germline ends. Germline V gene data show CDR1 as SEHNR and CDR2 as FQNEAQ (reference sequence). Here the CDR3 reads CASSTYSYNEQFF. In nucleotides, the CDR3 is TGTGCCAGCAGCACATACTCCTACAATGAGCAGTTCTTC.

A word on this clone: Different DNA sequences within this sample yield the same CDR3. CDR3 in amino acids: CASSSPGQPYEQYF. The CDR3 DNA reads as TGTGCCAGCTCCAGTCCGGGACAGCCCTACGAGCAGTACTTC. The chain joins TRBV6-5 to TRBJ2-7; 7 nucleotides align to TRBD1. This CDR3 region has 14 residues. V shed 8 bases and J 2 bases; nucleotides not matched to a gene: 9. Per germline, CDR1 MNHEY and CDR2 SVGAGI.